The clone carrying this TCR beta chain was seen a handful of times. Methods used by the authors: Scientists estimated how many nucleated cells there were by amplifying reference gene primers. Data came from immunoSEQ multiplex PCR; TCRdb stores just in-frame clones and leaves some out. The V and J calls and clone size come from that table; D and trimming were worked out from the DNA. The sample shows under 130,000 clones, about 90% of them seen only once. The sample belongs to a study of blood T cell repertoires in COVID-19. Study-wide background: The samples span acute and convalescent COVID-19 from the United States, Italy and Spain. The cDNA or gDNA used as material had been derived from T cells, B-cell-depleted T cells, or PBMCs.

This TCR derives from a human donor in a cohort sampled during active COVID-19. The sample consisted of peripheral blood.

CDR3 residues: CATSLEGGDTQYF. CDR3 sequence (DNA): TGTGCCACCAGCTTGGAGGGAGGGGATACGCAGTATTTT. The rearrangement links TRBV6-2 or TRBV6-3 to TRBJ2-3; 7 positions match TRBD2. CDR1 MNHEY and CDR2 SVGEGT come from the germline V gene. V shed 10 bases and J 6 bases; nucleotides not matched to a gene: 10. This CDR3 has 13 amino acids.